This T cell receptor beta chain was sequenced in a study of shared clonotypes between healthy human individuals. Points on this clone: The antigen is undetermined.

The naive CD8 fraction comprised CD45RO-negative cells positively selected for CCR7 and excluded terminally differentiated effector memory CD45RA+ cells. Study-wide findings and caveats: What rarefaction showed was incomplete sorted-subset sequencing despite large depth.

CDR1 is PRHDT and CDR2 is FYEKMQ in the germline V gene (reference sequence). The CDR3 length is 13 residues. Trimming left V 5 bases short and J 6 bases short, with 11 bases between. DNA at 200 ng, some 31,000 T cell genomes, went into sorted-subset replicate PCRs. The repertoire was sequenced with immunoSEQ multiplex PCR; TCRdb's copy has only in-frame clones and lacks some. Here the sample spans about 590,000 clones, less than 97% being singletons. This chain links TRBV13 with TRBJ2-1, with D possibly TRBD2 on 6 matching bases. Input material: naive CD8+ T cells sorted from blood. The clonotype comes from a woman in her 30s in good health. CDR3 in DNA: TGTGCCAGCAGCCCGACTAGTGCCAATGAGCAGTTCTTC. Protein sequence: CASSPTSANEQFF.